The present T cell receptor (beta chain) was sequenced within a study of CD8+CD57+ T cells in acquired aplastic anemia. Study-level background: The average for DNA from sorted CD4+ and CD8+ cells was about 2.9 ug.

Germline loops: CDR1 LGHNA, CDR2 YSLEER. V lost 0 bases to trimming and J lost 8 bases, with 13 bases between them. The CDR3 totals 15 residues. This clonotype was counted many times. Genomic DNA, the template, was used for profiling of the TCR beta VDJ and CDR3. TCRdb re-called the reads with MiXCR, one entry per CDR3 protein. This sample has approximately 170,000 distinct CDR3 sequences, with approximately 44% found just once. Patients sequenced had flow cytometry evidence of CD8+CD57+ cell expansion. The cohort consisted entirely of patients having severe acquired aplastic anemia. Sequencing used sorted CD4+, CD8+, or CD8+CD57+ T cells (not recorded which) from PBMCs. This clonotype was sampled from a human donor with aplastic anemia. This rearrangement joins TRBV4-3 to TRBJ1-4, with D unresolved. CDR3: CASSQDVGKDEKLFF. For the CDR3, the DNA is TGCGCCAGCAGCCAAGATGTCGGGAAGGACGAAAAACTGTTTTTT.